This T cell receptor beta chain was captured by sequencing in a study of T cells in Graves' hyperthyroidism and ophthalmopathy. Stable Graves' hyperthyroidism meant no ophthalmopathy progression within 18 months. Diagnoses used clinical symptoms, serum thyroxine and TRAb, thyroid ultrasound and orbital computed tomography. Regions amplified from RNA transcripts were the TCR beta CDR3 regions. TCR CDR3 regions were first amplified by RT-PCR with HTBI primers. TCRdb itself ran the multiplex PCR reads through MiXCR, one entry per CDR3 protein. Of fewer than 110,000 distinct CDR3 sequences listed, approximately 16% are singletons. This clonotype was counted ten times or more. CDR3 length: 14 residues. V lost 5 bases, J lost 6 bases, and 14 bases lay in between. CDR1 is SGHAT, CDR2 FQNNGV, per germline.

The TCR originated in a woman between 50 and 59 years old with Graves' hyperthyroidism. The sequenced material came from blood. V gene TRBV11-2 combines with J gene TRBJ2-1; no clear D. The CDR3 DNA sequence: TGTGCCAGCAGCCCGCATCAGCTTAGCAATGAGCAGTTCTTC. Its translation is CASSPHQLSNEQFF. The entire variable domain, with the rest obtained from reference TRBV11-2 and TRBJ2-1, is as follows: EAGVAQSPRYKIIEKRQSVAFWCNPISGHATLYWYQQILGQGPKLLIQFQNNGVVDDSQLPKDRFSAERLKGVDSTLKIQPAKLEDSAVYLCASSPHQLSNEQFFGPGTRLTVL.